This is a list of T cell receptor beta chains from one sample in a study of PD-1 blockade in classical Hodgkin lymphoma. TCRdb's copy holds only in-frame clones and misses some; the assay was immunoSEQ multiplex PCR. Of approximately 100,000 clones in the sample, 83% were seen once. Sequenced material: peripheral blood mononuclear cells (PBMCs), taken before the fourth cycle of nivolumab. The receptors originated from a human donor with classical Hodgkin lymphoma. CDR3s leave out the opening cysteine and the closing phenylalanine or tryptophan.

v_call	j_call	cdr3_aa
TRBV27	TRBJ2-6	ASRGYSGSSLEGANVLT
TRBV7-2	TRBJ2-3	ASSLAGGRSTDTQY
TRBV7-9	TRBJ1-4	ASSPGAGGRVITNEKLF
TRBV5-5	TRBJ2-1	ASSLRTSGRYNEQF
TRBV19	TRBJ2-3	ASSFRTGRTDTQY
TRBV5-4	TRBJ2-4	ASSIDRGKNIQY
TRBV5-1	TRBJ1-2	ASSLTANYGYT
TRBV27	TRBJ2-1	ASRLTGAGNEQF
TRBV7-2	TRBJ2-2	ASSPPGRITGELF
TRBV28	TRBJ2-3	ASSPPQIWVQY
TRBV2	TRBJ2-2	ASSEEFSGRANTGELF
TRBV7-9	TRBJ2-1	ASSLGGGLKRNEQF
TRBV5-1	TRBJ2-3	ASSLWGRDTQY
TRBV30	TRBJ1-3	AWSALSGNTIY
TRBV14	TRBJ2-7	ASSQVAGGYEQY
TRBV19	TRBJ2-3	ASSSTVGLLAVADTQY
TRBV18	TRBJ1-1	ASSPLAGPGVEAF
TRBV7-9	TRBJ2-1	ASKDRGPHNEQF
TRBV14	TRBJ2-2	ASSQVAGANTGELF
TRBV7-2	TRBJ2-7	ASSLTRLMGGGEQY
TRBV28	TRBJ2-7	ASSFVSGTGLQTYEQY
TRBV6-1	TRBJ1-5	ASSKGTGTSNQPQH
TRBV2	TRBJ1-4	ASTEGWVTNEKLF
TRBV7-9	TRBJ2-7	ASSFGNYPYEQY
TRBV5-1	TRBJ2-2	ASSLVPAGGTGELF
TRBV19	TRBJ1-2	ATASQGRQGDGYT
TRBV10-3	TRBJ2-1	AIRPGTGASSEQF
TRBV29-1	TRBJ1-2	SVEDWRYGYT
TRBV5-1	TRBJ2-3	ASSFGTESTDTQY
TRBV30	TRBJ1-6	ACNGISYNSPLH
TRBV28	TRBJ2-4	ASSLWGREGANIQY
TRBV18	TRBJ1-4	ASSPPGDEKLF
TRBV5-1	TRBJ2-3	ASSLASGDTDTQY
TRBV7-9	TRBJ2-7	ASSSGGLTGEYEQY
TRBV11-2	TRBJ2-2	ASSLRGDRANTGELF
TRBV2	TRBJ1-2	ASSELQGVGYT
TRBV9	TRBJ2-7	ASSVGSEYDYEQY
TRBV28	TRBJ1-1	ASSFPGTAAF
TRBV28	TRBJ2-3	ASRLDSTDTQY